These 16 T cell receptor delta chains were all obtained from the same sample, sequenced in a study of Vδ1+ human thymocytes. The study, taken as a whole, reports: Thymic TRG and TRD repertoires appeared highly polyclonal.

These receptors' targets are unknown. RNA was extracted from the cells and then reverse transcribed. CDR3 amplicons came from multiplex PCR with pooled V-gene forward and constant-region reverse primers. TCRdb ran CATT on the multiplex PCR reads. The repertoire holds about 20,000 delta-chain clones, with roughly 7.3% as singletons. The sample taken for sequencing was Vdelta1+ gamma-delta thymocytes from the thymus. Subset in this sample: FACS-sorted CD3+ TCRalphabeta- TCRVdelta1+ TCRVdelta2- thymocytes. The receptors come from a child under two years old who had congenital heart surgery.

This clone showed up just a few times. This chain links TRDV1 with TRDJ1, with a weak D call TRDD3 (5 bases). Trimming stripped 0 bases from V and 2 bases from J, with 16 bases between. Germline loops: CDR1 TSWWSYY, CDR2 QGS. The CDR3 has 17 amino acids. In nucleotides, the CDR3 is TGTGCTCTTGGGGAACTAAGTCTCCTCGGGGAAACCGATAAACTCATCTTT. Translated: CALGELSLLGETDKLIF.

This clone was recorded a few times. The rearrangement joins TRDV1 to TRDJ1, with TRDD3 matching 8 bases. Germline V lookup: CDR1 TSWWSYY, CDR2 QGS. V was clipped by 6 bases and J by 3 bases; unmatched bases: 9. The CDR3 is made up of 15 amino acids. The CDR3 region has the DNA TGTGCTCTTGGATCTCCGACTGGGGGCCCCGATAAACTCATCTTT. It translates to CALGSPTGGPDKLIF.

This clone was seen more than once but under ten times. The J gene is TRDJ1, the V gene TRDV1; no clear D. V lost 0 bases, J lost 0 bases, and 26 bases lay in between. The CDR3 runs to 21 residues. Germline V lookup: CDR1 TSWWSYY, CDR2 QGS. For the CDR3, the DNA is TGTGCTCTTGGGGAACTATATAGGAGATCCCAGTTAAGTTTGTACACCGATAAACTCATCTTT. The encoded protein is CALGELYRRSQLSLYTDKLIF.

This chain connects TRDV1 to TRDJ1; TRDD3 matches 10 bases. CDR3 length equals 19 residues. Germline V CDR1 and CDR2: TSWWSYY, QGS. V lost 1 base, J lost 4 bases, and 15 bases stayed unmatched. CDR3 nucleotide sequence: TGTGCTCTTGGGGAACCCAGGTACTGGGGGATCCTTTGGGGCGATAAACTCATCTTT. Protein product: CALGEPRYWGILWGDKLIF.

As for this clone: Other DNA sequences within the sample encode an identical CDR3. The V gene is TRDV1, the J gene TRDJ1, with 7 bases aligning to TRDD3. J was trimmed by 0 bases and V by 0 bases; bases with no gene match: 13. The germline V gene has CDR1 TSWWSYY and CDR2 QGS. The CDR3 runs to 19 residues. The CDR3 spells CALGELGLLGMLYTDKLIF. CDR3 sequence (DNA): TGTGCTCTTGGGGAACTTGGCCTACTGGGGATGCTTTACACCGATAAACTCATCTTT.

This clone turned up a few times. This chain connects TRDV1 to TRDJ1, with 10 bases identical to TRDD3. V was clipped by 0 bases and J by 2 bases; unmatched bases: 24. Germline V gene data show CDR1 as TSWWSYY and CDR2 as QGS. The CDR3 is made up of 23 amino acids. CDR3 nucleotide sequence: TGTGCTCTTGGGGAACTATCCCCGTTGTCCGGCCTACGGAGACTGGGGGATACCGATAAACTCATCTTT. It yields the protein CALGELSPLSGLRRLGDTDKLIF.

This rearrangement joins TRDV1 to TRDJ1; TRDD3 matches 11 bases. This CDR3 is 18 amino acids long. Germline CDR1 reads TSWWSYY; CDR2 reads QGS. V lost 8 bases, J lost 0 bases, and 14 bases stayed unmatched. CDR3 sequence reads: CALWRHWGIVPYTDKLIF. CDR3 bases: TGTGCTCTTTGGAGACACTGGGGGATAGTCCCGTACACCGATAAACTCATCTTT.

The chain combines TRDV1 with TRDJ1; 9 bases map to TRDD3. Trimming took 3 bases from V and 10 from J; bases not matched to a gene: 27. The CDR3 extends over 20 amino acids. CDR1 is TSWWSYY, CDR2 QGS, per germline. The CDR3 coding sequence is TGTGCTCTTGGGGATACACTATTGAGACCTCTTCCTCGGGGATACGCGTTACTCATCTTT. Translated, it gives CALGDTLLRPLPRGYALLIF.

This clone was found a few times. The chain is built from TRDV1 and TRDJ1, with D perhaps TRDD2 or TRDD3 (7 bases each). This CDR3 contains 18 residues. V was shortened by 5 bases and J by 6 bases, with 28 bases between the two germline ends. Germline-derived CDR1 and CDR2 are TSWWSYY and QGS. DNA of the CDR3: TGTGCTCTTGGGACCCCGGACCTTCCTCTTCTGGGGGTCAATAAACTCATCTTT. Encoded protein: CALGTPDLPLLGVNKLIF.

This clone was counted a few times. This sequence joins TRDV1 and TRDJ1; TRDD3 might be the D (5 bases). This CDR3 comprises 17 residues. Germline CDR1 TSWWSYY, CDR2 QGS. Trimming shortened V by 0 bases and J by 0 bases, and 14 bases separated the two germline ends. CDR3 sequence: CALGELRGGRYTDKLIF. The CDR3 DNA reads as TGTGCTCTTGGGGAACTTCGGGGAGGTCGGTACACCGATAAACTCATCTTT.

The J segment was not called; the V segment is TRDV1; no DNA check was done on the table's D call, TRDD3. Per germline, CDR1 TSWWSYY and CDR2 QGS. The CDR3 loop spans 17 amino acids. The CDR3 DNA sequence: TGTGCTCTTGGGGGGGGGATCCCTTTAACTGGGAGAGATGGTCTCATCTTT. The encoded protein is CALGGGIPLTGRDGLIF.

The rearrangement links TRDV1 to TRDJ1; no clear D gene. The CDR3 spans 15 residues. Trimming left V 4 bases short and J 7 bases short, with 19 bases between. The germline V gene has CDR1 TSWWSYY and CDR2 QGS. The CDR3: CALGAFPGARGKLIF. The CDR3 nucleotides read TGTGCTCTTGGGGCCTTTCCAGGCGCGCGGGGTAAACTCATCTTT.

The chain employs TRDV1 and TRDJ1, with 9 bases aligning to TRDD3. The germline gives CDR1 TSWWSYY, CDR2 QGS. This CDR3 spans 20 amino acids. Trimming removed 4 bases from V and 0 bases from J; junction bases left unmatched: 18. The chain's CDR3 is CALGAKRGSYWGKYTDKLIF. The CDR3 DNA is TGTGCTCTTGGGGCAAAAAGGGGATCTTACTGGGGGAAGTACACCGATAAACTCATCTTT.

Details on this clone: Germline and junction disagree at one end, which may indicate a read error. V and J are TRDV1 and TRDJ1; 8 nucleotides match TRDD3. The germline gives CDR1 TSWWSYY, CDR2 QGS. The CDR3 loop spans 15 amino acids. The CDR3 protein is CALGELRGYPHKPIF. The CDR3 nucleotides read TGTGCTCTTGGGGAACTACGGGGATACCCCCATAAACCCATCTTT.

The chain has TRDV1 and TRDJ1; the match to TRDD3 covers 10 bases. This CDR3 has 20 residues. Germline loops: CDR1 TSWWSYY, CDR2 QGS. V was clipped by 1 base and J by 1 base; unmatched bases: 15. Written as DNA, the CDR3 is TGTGCTCTTGGGGAACCTGGTCTAGGGGGGATACGCTATCCCACCGATAAACTCATCTTT. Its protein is CALGEPGLGGIRYPTDKLIF.

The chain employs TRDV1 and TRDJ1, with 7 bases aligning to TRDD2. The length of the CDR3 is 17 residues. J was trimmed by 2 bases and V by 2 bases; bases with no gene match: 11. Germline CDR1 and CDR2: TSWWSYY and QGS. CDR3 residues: CALGEIPTSFHTDKLIF. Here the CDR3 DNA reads TGTGCTCTTGGGGAAATTCCTACTTCCTTCCATACCGATAAACTCATCTTT.